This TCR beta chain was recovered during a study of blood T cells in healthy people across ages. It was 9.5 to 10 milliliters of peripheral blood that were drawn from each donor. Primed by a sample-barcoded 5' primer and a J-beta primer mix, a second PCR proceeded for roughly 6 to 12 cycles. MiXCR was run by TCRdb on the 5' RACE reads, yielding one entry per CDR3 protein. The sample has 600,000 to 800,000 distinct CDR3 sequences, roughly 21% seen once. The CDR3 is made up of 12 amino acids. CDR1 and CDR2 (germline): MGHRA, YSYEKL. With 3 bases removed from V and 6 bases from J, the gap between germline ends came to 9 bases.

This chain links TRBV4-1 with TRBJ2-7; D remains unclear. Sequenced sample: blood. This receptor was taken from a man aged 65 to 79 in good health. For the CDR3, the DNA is TGCGCCAGCAGCCACAGGATAAGCGAGCAGTACTTC. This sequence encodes CASSHRISEQYF.